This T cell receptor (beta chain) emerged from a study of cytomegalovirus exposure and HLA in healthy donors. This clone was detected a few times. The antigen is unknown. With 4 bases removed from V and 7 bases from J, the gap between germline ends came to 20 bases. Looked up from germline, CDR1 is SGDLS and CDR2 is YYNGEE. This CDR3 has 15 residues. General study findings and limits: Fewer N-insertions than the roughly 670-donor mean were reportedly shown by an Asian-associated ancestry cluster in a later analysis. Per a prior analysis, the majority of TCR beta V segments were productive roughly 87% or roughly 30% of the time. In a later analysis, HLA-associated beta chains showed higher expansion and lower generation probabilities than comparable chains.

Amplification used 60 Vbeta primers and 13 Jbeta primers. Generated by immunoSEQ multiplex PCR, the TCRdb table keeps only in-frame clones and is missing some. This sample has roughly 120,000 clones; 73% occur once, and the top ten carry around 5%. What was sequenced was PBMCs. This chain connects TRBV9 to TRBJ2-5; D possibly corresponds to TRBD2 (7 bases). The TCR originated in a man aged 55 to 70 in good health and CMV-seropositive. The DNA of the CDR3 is TGTGCCAGCAGCCCCGGCGGGGGCCAAGGGGGGACCCAGTACTTC. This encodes CASSPGGGQGGTQYF.